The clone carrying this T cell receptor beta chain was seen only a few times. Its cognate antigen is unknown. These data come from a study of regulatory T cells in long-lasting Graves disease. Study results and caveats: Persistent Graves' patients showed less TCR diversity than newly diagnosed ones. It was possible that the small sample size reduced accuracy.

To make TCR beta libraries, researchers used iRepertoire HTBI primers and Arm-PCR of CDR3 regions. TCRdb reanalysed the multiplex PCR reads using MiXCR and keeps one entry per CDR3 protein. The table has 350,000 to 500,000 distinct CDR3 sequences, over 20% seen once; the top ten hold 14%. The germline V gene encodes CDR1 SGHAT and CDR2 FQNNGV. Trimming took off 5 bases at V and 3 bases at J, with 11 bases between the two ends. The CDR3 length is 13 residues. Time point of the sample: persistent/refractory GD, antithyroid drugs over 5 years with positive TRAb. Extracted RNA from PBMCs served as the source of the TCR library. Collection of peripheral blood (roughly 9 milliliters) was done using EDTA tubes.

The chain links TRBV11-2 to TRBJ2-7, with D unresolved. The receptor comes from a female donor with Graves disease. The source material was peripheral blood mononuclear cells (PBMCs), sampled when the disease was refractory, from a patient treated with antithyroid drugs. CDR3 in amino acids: CASSKASSYEQYF. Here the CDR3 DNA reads TGTGCCAGCAGCAAAGCGTCTAGCTACGAGCAGTACTTC.